This is a list of T cell receptor beta chains from one sample in a study of blood T cell repertoires in COVID-19. Libraries were prepared by immunoSEQ multiplex PCR; TCRdb keeps only in-frame clonotypes and omits some of them. The sample records some 270,000 clones, about 83% being singletons. Material: peripheral blood. These receptors were obtained from a woman between 40 and 50 years old who had recovered from COVID-19. CDR3s include the opening cysteine and the closing phenylalanine or tryptophan. The order of the fields is clone size, D gene, V gene, CDR3 length, J gene, CDR3 DNA, CDR3 protein. D genes are given only for firm matches. Clone size, where shown, is once, few, many, or a class for clones that have expanded.

once	TRBD2	TRBV7-3	19	TRBJ2-1	TGTGCCAGCAGCTTAAGGGATTCTGGCGGGGGGCCATCGTACAATGAGCAGTTCTTC	CASSLRDSGGGPSYNEQFF
-	-	TRBV21-1	13	TRBJ2-1	TGTGCCAGCACCCGGGGGAACTACAATGAGCAGTTCTTC	CASTRGNYNEQFF
-	TRBD1	TRBV10-3	14	TRBJ1-3	TGTGCCATCGGGACAGGGGGCGACGGAAACACCATATATTTT	CAIGTGGDGNTIYF
-	-	TRBV10-1	14	TRBJ1-2	TGCGCCAGCAGTGACGGGCCAGGGAACTATGGCTACACCTTC	CASSDGPGNYGYTF
-	TRBD1	TRBV5-1	15	TRBJ2-7	TGCGCCAGCAGCTTGGCCGAGGGGACAGTAAACGAGCAGTACTTC	CASSLAEGTVNEQYF
-	-	TRBV5-6	16	TRBJ1-1	TGTGCCAGCAGCTTGCGAACTAACTCTTTCGGGGGTGAAGCTTTCTTT	CASSLRTNSFGGEAFF
-	TRBD2	TRBV5-1	16	TRBJ2-1	TGCGCCAGCAGCTTGGGGTCAAGACTAGCCAACAATGAGCAGTTCTTC	CASSLGSRLANNEQFF
-	-	TRBV2	14	TRBJ1-5	TGTGCCAGCAGTGAAGAAGGGGCAATTGTGCCCCAGCATTTT	CASSEEGAIVPQHF
-	TRBD1	TRBV7-9	15	TRBJ1-6	TGTGCCAGCAGCTTTGGTGGGACAGGGAATTCACCCCTCCACTTT	CASSFGGTGNSPLHF
-	-	TRBV7-2	14	TRBJ2-3	TGTGCCAGCAGCTCACGTCCTGGCCCTGATACGCAGTATTTT	CASSSRPGPDTQYF
-	-	TRBV5-1	13	TRBJ2-3	TGCGCCAGCAGCTTGGGGGCTCGGGATACGCAGTATTTT	CASSLGARDTQYF
-	-	TRBV28	14	TRBJ1-1	TGTGCCAGCAGTTTATCAGGGGAGAACACTGAAGCTTTCTTT	CASSLSGENTEAFF
-	-	TRBV12-3/TRBV12-4	13	TRBJ1-5	TGTGCCAGCAGTTTCCAGGGTACAGAGCCCCAGCATTTT	CASSFQGTEPQHF
once	-	TRBV28	13	TRBJ2-2	TGTGCCAGCAGTTCAGGGAACACCGGGGAGCTGTTTTTT	CASSSGNTGELFF
-	-	TRBV6-5	16	TRBJ2-4	TGTGCCAGCAGTTCAAGGGTTCAGGGCGGCAAAAACATTCAGTACTTC	CASSSRVQGGKNIQYF
-	-	TRBV27	15	TRBJ2-1	TGTGCCAGCAGTTTACTGGCGGGGAACCACAATGAGCAGTTCTTC	CASSLLAGNHNEQFF
-	-	TRBV30	19	TRBJ2-6	TGTGCCTGGAGTCGCCCCTCCGGGACATCAGGCTCTGGGGCCAACGTCCTGACTTTC	CAWSRPSGTSGSGANVLTF